The 8 T cell receptor beta chains below all came from one sample that was sequenced in a study of T cells in localized non-small cell lung cancer. Data came from immunoSEQ multiplex PCR; TCRdb stores just in-frame clones and leaves some out. The sample yields roughly 70,000 clones, 80% to 90% seen once. The source material was peripheral blood, sampled before any cancer treatment. The origin of the receptors is a male donor at least 60 years old with stage III squamous cell lung carcinoma.

This clone was seen more than once but under ten times. The chain carries TRBV19 and TRBJ2-2, with no clear D. CDR1 LNHDA and CDR2 SQIVND come from the germline V gene (reference sequence). The ends were cut back, 6 bases at V and 2 bases at J, with 4 bases in the middle. The CDR3 contains 12 residues. CDR3 region: CASRVNTGELFF. DNA for the CDR3: TGTGCCAGTAGGGTTAACACCGGGGAGCTGTTTTTT.

The chain uses TRBV6-1 and TRBJ2-5; 8 bases are shared with TRBD1. The germline V gene has CDR1 MNHNS and CDR2 SASEGT. The length of the CDR3 is 13 residues. V lost 5 bases to trimming and J lost 5 bases; unmatched junction nucleotides: 4. This CDR3 is CASSRTGWETQYF. CDR3 DNA sequence: TGTGCCAGCAGTAGGACAGGGTGGGAGACCCAGTACTTC.

This chain links TRBV6-5 with TRBJ1-6; TRBD1 might be the D (6 bases). V was clipped by 7 bases and J by 7 bases, with 11 bases between them. Germline V lookup: CDR1 MNHEY, CDR2 SVGAGI. The CDR3 extends over 13 amino acids. CDR3 DNA: TGTGCCAGCACCCGGACAGAAAATTCACCCCTCCACTTT. This sequence encodes CASTRTENSPLHF.

The rearrangement links TRBV19 to TRBJ2-1; TRBD2 matches 11 bases. CDR3 length: 17 residues. V trimming: 6 bases; J trimming: 4 bases; junction bases outside the gene matches: 11. CDR1 LNHDA and CDR2 SQIVND come from the germline V gene (reference sequence). For the CDR3, the DNA is TGTGCCAGTAGGGACCTAGCGGGGGGACACGGTTACAATGAGCAGTTCTTC. The encoded protein is CASRDLAGGHGYNEQFF.

This chain uses TRBV6-1 with TRBJ1-1; D remains unclear. Trimming left V 4 bases short and J 5 bases short, with 14 bases between. This CDR3 spans 14 amino acids. Germline V gene data show CDR1 as MNHNS and CDR2 as SASEGT. CDR3 nucleotides: TGTGCCAGCAGTGCCTCCCGGTCGGGTACTGAAGCTTTCTTT. Amino acids: CASSASRSGTEAFF.

The J gene is TRBJ1-6, the V gene TRBV13; 10 nucleotides line up with TRBD1. With 2 bases clipped from V and 1 base from J, the junction kept 5 bases outside the gene matches. The CDR3 runs 18 residues. In germline, CDR1 is PRHDT, CDR2 FYEKMQ (reference sequence). The CDR3: CASSLNLGQGSYNSPLHF. The CDR3 coding sequence is TGTGCCAGCAGCTTAAATCTGGGACAGGGGTCCTATAATTCACCCCTCCACTTT.

CDR3 residues: CAVQGQHYEQYF. The CDR3 DNA sequence: TGTGCCGTACAGGGACAGCACTACGAGCAGTACTTC. J is TRBJ2-7 and V is TRBV10-3, with 7 positions matching TRBD1. Germline V gene sequence: CDR1 ENHRY, CDR2 SYGVKD. The CDR3 sequence is 12 residues long. The J segment lost 3 bases and the V segment lost 11 bases, leaving 7 bases of the junction unmatched.

This chain joins TRBV29-1 and TRBJ1-5; a possible D gene is TRBD1 (5 bases). Trimming stripped 7 bases from V and 0 bases from J, with 7 bases between. This CDR3 comprises 12 residues. The germline gives CDR1 SQVTM, CDR2 ANQGSEA. The CDR3 is CSAGGSNQPQHF. The CDR3 DNA sequence: TGCAGCGCGGGGGGTAGCAATCAGCCCCAGCATTTT.